A single sample is the source of the 25 T cell receptor beta chains below, sequenced in a study of yellow fever vaccine responses in identical twins. In TCRdb, the RT-PCR reads were re-called with MiXCR into one record per CDR3 protein. The data show fewer than 2,000 distinct CDR3 sequences, more than 75% seen once. The sample consisted of T cells from blood (PBMCs), unsorted or a sorted subset (not recorded which), taken before or after yellow fever vaccination (not recorded which). The receptors come from a woman under 30 who received the yellow fever vaccine.

J is TRBJ1-1 and V is TRBV11-3, with a weak D call TRBD1 (6 bases). The germline V gene encodes CDR1 SGHNT and CDR2 YENEEA. V lost 3 bases and J 4 bases, leaving 12 bases between the germline ends. This CDR3 is 14 amino acids long. The CDR3: CASSFNRAGTEAFF. CDR3 coding DNA: TGTGCCAGCAGCTTCAACAGGGCAGGCACTGAAGCTTTCTTT.

The genes are TRBV4-1 and TRBJ1-2; 7 nucleotides match TRBD1. Germline lookup yields CDR1 MGHRA and CDR2 YSYEKL. The CDR3 consists of 16 residues. After removal of 2 bases from V and 6 bases from J, the junction contained 12 bases not matched to a gene. CDR3 region: CASSQHPTGESDGYTF. For the CDR3, the DNA is TGCGCCAGCAGCCAACACCCCACAGGGGAAAGCGATGGCTACACCTTC.

In its sample, this clonotype was seen once. The chain uses TRBV29-1 and TRBJ2-1, with D possibly called TRBD1 or TRBD2 (5 bases each). The ends were cut back, 3 bases at V and 5 bases at J, with 14 bases in the middle. In germline, CDR1 is SQVTM, CDR2 ANQGSEA. The CDR3 runs 14 residues. CDR3 amino acids: CSVESGTYNNEQFF. The CDR3 DNA sequence: TGCAGCGTTGAGTCCGGGACGTATAACAATGAGCAGTTCTTC.

V usage is TRBV5-1 and J usage is TRBJ1-1; D gene unclear. Germline CDR1 SGHRS, CDR2 YFSETQ. The germline V and J ends were trimmed by 5 bases and 0 bases, with 8 bases remaining between them. The CDR3 totals 13 residues. CDR3 region: CASSPIVNTEAFF. CDR3 bases: TGCGCCAGCAGTCCAATCGTGAACACTGAAGCTTTCTTT.

The chain uses TRBV7-1 and TRBJ2-3, with D maybe TRBD2 (6 bases). TRBV7-1 is known as an ORF, though its function is uncertain. The germline V and J ends were trimmed by 2 bases and 3 bases, with 15 bases remaining between them. This CDR3 is 16 amino acids long. CDR3 DNA sequence: TGTGCCAGCAGCTCACACGGGACCCGGGGGACAGATACGCAGTATTTT. Protein sequence: CASSSHGTRGTDTQYF.

The DNA of the CDR3 is TGTGCCAGCGGGGCAATCGGGACACCTAAATGGGGAGCCAAAAACATTCAGTACTTC. Amino acids: CASGAIGTPKWGAKNIQYF. The chain joins TRBV12-3 or TRBV12-4 to TRBJ2-4; weak D call: TRBD1 (6 bases). The ends were cut back, 8 bases at V and 0 bases at J, with 26 bases in the middle. This CDR3 is 19 amino acids long.

This clonotype was seen only once. The chain is built from TRBV4-1 and TRBJ2-7; D gene ambiguous. Germline V CDR1 and CDR2: MGHRA, YSYEKL. The CDR3 spans 14 residues. V was clipped by 3 bases and J by 5 bases, with 14 bases between them. The CDR3 region is CASSQVGFYDEQYF. The CDR3 DNA reads TGCGCCAGCAGCCAGGTGGGGTTTTACGACGAGCAGTACTTC.

The rearrangement uses TRBV6-1 and TRBJ2-3; no clear D. The V gene's germline CDR1 is MNHNS and CDR2 SASEGT. This CDR3 has 13 amino acids. V lost 6 bases and J 2 bases, leaving 9 bases between the germline ends. The CDR3 protein is CASRTDLTDTQYF. The CDR3 DNA sequence: TGTGCCAGCAGGACCGACCTCACAGATACGCAGTATTTT.

The genes are TRBV7-3 and TRBJ2-7; TRBD1 is a possible D gene (6 bases). Trimming removed 1 base at V and 2 bases at J, with 9 bases between. The germline gives CDR1 SGHTA, CDR2 FQGTGA. The CDR3 has 14 amino acids. The CDR3 sequence: CASSLNRATYEQYV. The CDR3 nucleotides read TGTGCCAGCAGCTTAAACAGGGCCACCTACGAGCAGTACGTC.

The rearrangement links TRBV20-1 to TRBJ1-5, with a tentative D call TRBD1 (6 bases). Germline assignment: CDR1 DFQATT and CDR2 SNEGSKA (reference sequence). The V and J ends lost 6 bases and 3 bases respectively, with 18 bases between them. The CDR3 extends over 15 amino acids. This CDR3 reads CSAKTRGQTNQPQHF. The DNA for the CDR3 is TGCAGTGCCAAGACCCGAGGACAGACCAATCAGCCCCAGCATTTT.

This rearrangement joins TRBV6-5 to TRBJ1-1, with D possibly TRBD1 on 5 matching bases. Trimming cost V 2 bases and J 4 bases, with 11 bases left between them. The length of the CDR3 is 14 residues. CDR1 and CDR2 (germline): MNHEY, SVGAGI. The CDR3 DNA reads TGTGCCAGCAGTTACGCGGGACCGAGCACTGAAGCTTTCTTT. It translates to CASSYAGPSTEAFF.

CDR3 sequence: CSARDPLNTGELFF. The CDR3, as DNA: TGCAGTGCCCGAGATCCACTAAACACCGGGGAGCTGTTTTTT. V usage is TRBV20-1 and J usage is TRBJ2-2; D call uncertain. V lost 6 bases and J lost 2, with 13 bases in between. The CDR3 covers 14 residues. Germline V gene sequence: CDR1 DFQATT, CDR2 SNEGSKA (reference sequence).

This chain joins TRBV19 and TRBJ1-2, with a tentative D call TRBD1 (5 bases). V lost 4 bases, J lost 6 bases, and 12 bases lay in between. This CDR3 has 13 residues. CDR1 and CDR2 (germline): LNHDA, SQIVND (reference sequence). CDR3 residues: CASSKLATDGYTF. For the CDR3, the DNA is TGTGCCAGTAGTAAACTAGCGACAGATGGCTACACCTTC.

The CDR3 sequence: CASSYQGAHFSNQPQHF. DNA of the CDR3: TGTGCCAGCAGTTACCAGGGAGCCCATTTTAGCAATCAGCCCCAGCATTTT. V usage is TRBV6-5 and J usage is TRBJ1-5, with D maybe TRBD1 (5 bases). Trimming left V 2 bases short and J 0 bases short, with 14 bases between. This CDR3 spans 17 amino acids. CDR1 and CDR2 from the germline V gene are MNHEY and SVGAGI.

The rearrangement uses TRBV19 and TRBJ1-5; D not resolved. V was trimmed by 1 base and J by 1 base, leaving 11 bases between them. CDR3 size: 16 residues. Germline V gene lookup returns CDR1 LNHDA and CDR2 SQIVND (reference sequence). Here the CDR3 DNA reads TGTGCCAGTAGTATAGTTCAGGATTGGAGCAATCAGCCCCAGCATTTT. It specifies CASSIVQDWSNQPQHF.

V and J are TRBV2 and TRBJ2-5, with TRBD2 matching over 7 bases. The germline CDR1 and CDR2 sequences are SNHLY and FYNNEI. The CDR3 length is 15 residues. V was clipped by 0 bases and J by 5 bases; unmatched bases: 6. The CDR3 here is CASSEARGLSETQYF. In nucleotides, the CDR3 is TGTGCCAGCAGTGAAGCGAGGGGACTAAGCGAGACCCAGTACTTC.

This chain uses TRBV4-2 with TRBJ1-2; 9 bases are a match to TRBD1. Germline V lookup: CDR1 LGHNA, CDR2 YNFKEQ. The CDR3 has 15 residues. The trim removed 4 bases at V and 7 bases at J, leaving 10 bases unmatched. CDR3 sequence (DNA): TGTGCCAGCAGCCCTTGGGACAGGGAGGAATCTGGCTACACCTTC. The encoded protein is CASSPWDREESGYTF.

V and J are TRBV4-1 and TRBJ1-1, with D possibly matching TRBD1 (6 bases). This CDR3 comprises 14 residues. V was pared by 0 bases and J by 6 bases, with 11 bases between. In germline, CDR1 is MGHRA, CDR2 YSYEKL. The CDR3 is CASSQDYRAAEAFF. Written as DNA, the CDR3 is TGCGCCAGCAGCCAAGACTACAGGGCTGCTGAAGCTTTCTTT.

The J gene is TRBJ2-2, the V gene TRBV7-9; D gene ambiguous. This CDR3 contains 11 residues. Germline V gives CDR1 SEHNR, CDR2 FQNEAQ (reference sequence). V lost 5 bases, J lost 5 bases, and 3 bases lay in between. CDR3 DNA: TGTGCCAGCAGCAAAACCGGGGAGCTGTTTTTT. Amino acids: CASSKTGELFF.

V and J are TRBV9 and TRBJ2-1; 11 bases match TRBD1. Germline values: CDR1 SGDLS, CDR2 YYNGEE. V was pared by 4 bases and J by 7 bases, with 7 bases of the junction left unmatched. CDR3 length equals 15 residues. CDR3: CASSPIGTGGNEQFF. CDR3 in DNA: TGTGCCAGCAGCCCTATAGGGACAGGGGGTAATGAGCAGTTCTTC.

This clonotype was detected only a few times. The chain links TRBV4-1 to TRBJ1-1, with D unclear. V lost 2 bases and J 1 base, leaving 11 bases between the germline ends. CDR3 length: 15 amino acids. Per germline, CDR1 MGHRA and CDR2 YSYEKL. Here the CDR3 reads CASSQPTRGNTEAFF. The CDR3 DNA is TGCGCCAGCAGCCAACCGACACGGGGGAACACTGAAGCTTTCTTT.

V and J are TRBV4-1 and TRBJ1-4, with TRBD1 identical over 7 bases. From germline, CDR1 is MGHRA and CDR2 YSYEKL. This CDR3 is built from 16 residues. J gave up 8 bases and V 1 base, and 10 bases lay outside the gene matches. This chain's CDR3 is CASSQVPTGVGEKLFF. The CDR3 nucleotides are TGCGCCAGCAGCCAAGTTCCCACAGGGGTTGGCGAAAAACTGTTTTTT.

The chain links TRBV4-1 to TRBJ1-1, with unresolved D. Trimming removed 3 bases from V and 1 base from J, with 9 bases in between. The length of the CDR3 is 14 residues. CDR1 and CDR2 from the germline V gene are MGHRA and YSYEKL. The CDR3 loop reads CASSQFPRNTEAFF. Written as DNA, the CDR3 is TGCGCCAGCAGCCAGTTTCCGAGGAACACTGAAGCTTTCTTT.

This clonotype was seen only once. The chain has TRBV4-1 and TRBJ1-2, with D possibly TRBD1 on 5 matching bases. Between the trimmed V and J ends, which lost 0 bases and 4 bases, there was a span of 9 bases. The CDR3 runs 14 residues. The germline gives CDR1 MGHRA, CDR2 YSYEKL. The CDR3 sequence: CASSQEEGLYGYTF. The CDR3 DNA is TGCGCCAGCAGCCAAGAGGAGGGGCTCTATGGCTACACCTTC.

In nucleotides, the CDR3 is TGTGCCAGCAGCTTAGGAACCACTAACACCGGGGAGCTGTTTTTT. It yields the protein CASSLGTTNTGELFF. The chain employs TRBV11-1 and TRBJ2-2; D is ambiguous. Germline loops: CDR1 SGHAT, CDR2 FQDESV (reference sequence). V lost 1 base, J lost 2 bases, and 8 bases lay in between. The CDR3 is 15 amino acids.